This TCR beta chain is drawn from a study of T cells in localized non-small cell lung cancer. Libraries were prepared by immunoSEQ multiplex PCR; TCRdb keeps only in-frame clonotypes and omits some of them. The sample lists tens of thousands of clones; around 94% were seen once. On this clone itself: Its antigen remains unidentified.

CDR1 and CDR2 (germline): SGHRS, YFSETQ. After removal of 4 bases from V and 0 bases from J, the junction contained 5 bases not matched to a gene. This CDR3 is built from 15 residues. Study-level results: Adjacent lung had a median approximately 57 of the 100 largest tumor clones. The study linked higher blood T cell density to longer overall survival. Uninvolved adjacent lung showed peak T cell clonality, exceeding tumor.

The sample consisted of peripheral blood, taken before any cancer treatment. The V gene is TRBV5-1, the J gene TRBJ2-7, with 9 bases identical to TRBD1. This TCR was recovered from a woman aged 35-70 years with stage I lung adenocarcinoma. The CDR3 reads CASSTKQGASYEQYF. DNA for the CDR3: TGCGCCAGCAGCACCAAACAGGGGGCCTCCTACGAGCAGTACTTC.